A single sample is the source of the 24 T cell receptor beta chains below, sequenced in a study of shared clonotypes between healthy human individuals. Profiled with immunoSEQ multiplex PCR; TCRdb holds only in-frame clones, not every one. This sample has 2.3 million or so clones, with just over 90% found just once. Sequenced input: naive CD4+ T cells from PBMCs. The subset was: CD45RA+ positively selected. Receptor source: a young man in good health. Some clones in this sample may be carry-over from other donors' samples.

The V call is TRBV28, the J call TRBJ1-5, with TRBD1 matching over 9 bases. The CDR3 covers 15 residues. Unmatched junction bases numbered 4, after V lost 5 bases and J lost 2 bases. CDR1 is MDHEN, CDR2 SYDVKM, per germline. CDR3 protein: CASSPRTGGNQPQHF. CDR3 DNA sequence: TGTGCCAGCAGTCCCCGGACAGGGGGCAATCAGCCCCAGCATTTT.

V is TRBV23-1 and J is TRBJ1-5; tentative D call: TRBD1 (5 bases). TRBV23-1 is sorted into the ORF group, with uncertain function. The V end lost 4 bases, the J end lost 5 bases, and 18 bases lay between the germline ends. This CDR3 contains 16 residues. The CDR3 nucleotides are TGCGCCAGCAGTCCAAAGCAACCCAGGGTTTATCAGCCCCAGCATTTT. Translating gives CASSPKQPRVYQPQHF.

The chain combines TRBV11-3 with TRBJ2-3, with 7 bases aligning to TRBD2. V lost 3 bases, J lost 3 bases, and 15 bases stayed unmatched. Germline V gene lookup returns CDR1 SGHNT and CDR2 YENEEA. The length of the CDR3 is 18 residues. CDR3: CASSFSGASGSGTDTQYF. The CDR3 DNA follows: TGTGCCAGCAGCTTCTCAGGTGCTAGCGGATCGGGGACAGATACGCAGTATTTT.

This chain joins TRBV18 and TRBJ2-1, with D tentatively TRBD1 or TRBD2 (6 bases each). The ends were cut back, 4 bases at V and 0 bases at J, with 10 bases in the middle. Germline CDR1 KGHSH, CDR2 LQKENI. CDR3 length: 15 amino acids. CDR3 amino acids: CASSRGASSYNEQFF. The DNA of the CDR3 is TGTGCCAGCTCACGGGGGGCGAGCTCCTACAATGAGCAGTTCTTC.

The rearrangement uses TRBV6-6 and TRBJ2-1, with 10 bases lining up with TRBD1. Germline CDR1 and CDR2: MNHNY and SVGAGI (reference sequence). The CDR3 runs to 14 residues. V gave up 5 bases and J gave up 7 bases; unmatched junction bases: 5. The CDR3 region has the DNA TGTGCCAGCAGTAGGACAGGGGGAGGAAATGAGCAGTTCTTC. Translated, it gives CASSRTGGGNEQFF.

The chain combines TRBV6-5 with TRBJ1-2; D is uncertain. CDR1 MNHEY and CDR2 SVGAGI come from the germline V gene. V was clipped by 5 bases and J by 4 bases, with 11 bases between them. The CDR3 has 13 residues. The CDR3 reads CASSPTLPYGYTF. CDR3 nucleotide sequence: TGTGCCAGCAGTCCTACACTACCCTATGGCTACACCTTC.

As for this clone: The same CDR3 also results from other DNA sequences found in this sample. The chain uses TRBV19 and TRBJ2-3; TRBD1 might be the D (5 bases). The length of the CDR3 is 13 residues. Trimming took off 6 bases at V and 0 bases at J, with 7 bases between the two ends. Germline-derived CDR1 and CDR2 are LNHDA and SQIVND (reference sequence). CDR3 nucleotide sequence: TGTGCCAGTAGAGACAGAAGCACAGATACGCAGTATTTT. Protein sequence: CASRDRSTDTQYF.

This chain connects TRBV11-2 to TRBJ2-7; D might be TRBD1 or TRBD2, each matching 6 bases. This CDR3 has 15 residues. The V and J ends lost 5 bases and 0 bases respectively, with 14 bases between them. Germline CDR1 and CDR2: SGHAT and FQNNGV. The CDR3 DNA sequence: TGTGCCAGCAGCCCGGGGGCCTTAAGCTCCTACGAGCAGTACTTC. The encoded protein is CASSPGALSSYEQYF.

The CDR3 sequence is CASSTGTGNYEQYF. CDR3 coding DNA: TGTGCCAGCTCCACCGGGACAGGGAACTACGAGCAGTACTTC. The V call is TRBV18, the J call TRBJ2-7; 9 nucleotides match TRBD1. Looked up from germline, CDR1 is KGHSH and CDR2 is LQKENI. Trimming removed 6 bases from V and 3 bases from J; junction bases left unmatched: 6. The CDR3 totals 14 residues.

The chain recombines TRBV28 with TRBJ2-1; 12 nucleotides agree with TRBD1. The CDR3 has 15 amino acids. V lost 6 bases, J lost 9 bases, and 9 bases stayed unmatched. Germline CDR1 reads MDHEN; CDR2 reads SYDVKM. CDR3 loop: CASRDGDRGRIEQFF. The CDR3 nucleotides read TGTGCCAGCAGGGACGGGGACAGGGGGCGCATTGAGCAGTTCTTC.

This clone was observed a single time. V is TRBV10-3 and J is TRBJ2-7, with 11 bases fitting TRBD1. Germline CDR1 reads ENHRY; CDR2 reads SYGVKD. With 6 bases clipped from V and 4 bases from J, the junction kept 8 bases outside the gene matches. This CDR3 contains 15 residues. CDR3 loop: CAIRLSGQGAYEQYF. DNA for the CDR3: TGTGCCATCAGATTAAGTGGACAGGGGGCATACGAGCAGTACTTC.

Comment on this clone: Different DNA sequences within this sample yield the same CDR3. The chain is built from TRBV28 and TRBJ1-5, with D unresolved. Trimming took 3 bases from V and 0 from J, leaving 6 bases between them. Germline-derived CDR1 and CDR2 are MDHEN and SYDVKM. The CDR3 extends over 14 amino acids. The CDR3: CASSLGLSNQPQHF. In DNA, the CDR3 is TGTGCCAGCAGTTTGGGTCTTAGCAATCAGCCCCAGCATTTT.

The rearrangement links TRBV6-5 to TRBJ1-3; D remains ambiguous. Trimming cost V 8 bases and J 4 bases, with 12 bases left between them. Germline values: CDR1 MNHEY, CDR2 SVGAGI. The CDR3 has 13 amino acids. The CDR3 loop reads CASQLFQGNTIYF. In DNA form, the CDR3 reads TGTGCCAGCCAATTGTTTCAAGGAAACACCATATATTTT.

This clone was detected only a few times. The chain has TRBV14 and TRBJ1-1; no firm D call. Trimming pared 8 bases from V and 11 bases from J, leaving 21 bases between. Germline CDR1 is SGHDN and CDR2 is FVKESK. CDR3 length: 13 amino acids. The CDR3, as DNA: TGTGCCAGCTCACTGACTCTGGGAACGTTGGCTTTCTTT. It yields the protein CASSLTLGTLAFF.

The genes are TRBV30 and TRBJ1-2, with D tentatively TRBD1 (5 bases). This CDR3 has 13 residues. CDR1 and CDR2 from the germline V gene are GTSNPN and SVGIG (reference sequence). V shed 5 bases and J shed 5 bases, with 15 bases lying between them. The CDR3 here is CAWGGLLTYGYTF. The CDR3, as DNA: TGTGCCTGGGGGGGACTGCTAACTTATGGCTACACCTTC.

This clone has a single count. This sequence joins TRBV5-4 and TRBJ2-2; weak D call: TRBD2 (6 bases). Deletions cut 4 bases from V and 1 base from J, with 20 bases between. The CDR3 extends over 18 amino acids. The germline gives CDR1 SGHNT, CDR2 YYREEE (reference sequence). Here the CDR3 DNA reads TGTGCCAGCAGCCCGCCGGGAGCCGTGATAAGGAACACCGGGGAGCTGTTTTTT. Translation: CASSPPGAVIRNTGELFF.

The V and J genes are TRBV5-1 and TRBJ2-7; the D gene is possibly TRBD2 (5 bases). CDR1 and CDR2 from the germline V gene are SGHRS and YFSETQ. The CDR3 sequence is 14 residues long. Trimming took off 4 bases at V and 2 bases at J, with 13 bases between the two ends. The CDR3 sequence: CASSQGSSTYEQYF. CDR3 coding DNA: TGCGCCAGCAGCCAAGGGAGTTCGACCTACGAGCAGTACTTC.

This clone was seen a single time. The chain employs TRBV15 and TRBJ2-4, with D possibly being TRBD2 (5 bases). CDR3 length: 18 residues. The V gene's germline CDR1 is LNHNV and CDR2 YYDKDF (reference sequence). Trimming left V 2 bases short and J 0 bases short, with 17 bases between. The CDR3 here is CATSRPSGLELAKNIQYF. The CDR3 bases are TGTGCCACCAGCAGACCAAGTGGACTGGAGCTAGCCAAAAACATTCAGTACTTC.

The gene calls are TRBV28 and TRBJ2-3; the match to TRBD2 covers 8 bases. V gave up 10 bases and J gave up 6 bases; unmatched junction bases: 12. The CDR3 extends over 14 amino acids. The germline V gene encodes CDR1 MDHEN and CDR2 SYDVKM. The CDR3 sequence is CATNREGGADTQYF. The DNA for the CDR3 is TGTGCCACTAATCGGGAGGGCGGGGCCGATACGCAGTATTTT.

The rearrangement joins TRBV7-9 to TRBJ2-1, with 10 bases lining up with TRBD2. This CDR3 comprises 18 residues. Germline assignment: CDR1 SEHNR and CDR2 FQNEAQ (reference sequence). Trimming cost V 4 bases and J 0 bases; bases outside gene matches: 9. The CDR3 DNA is TGTGCCAGCAGCTCGACCCCCCCTAGCGGGAGCTCCTACAATGAGCAGTTCTTC. It encodes CASSSTPPSGSSYNEQFF.

This clone was picked up a small number of times. The V and J genes are TRBV9 and TRBJ1-1; D ambiguous. The CDR3 extends over 13 amino acids. Germline assignment: CDR1 SGDLS and CDR2 YYNGEE. Trimming took 0 bases from V and 2 from J, leaving 5 bases between them. The DNA of the CDR3 is TGTGCCAGCAGCGTAGCTTACAACACTGAAGCTTTCTTT. This gives the protein CASSVAYNTEAFF. The whole variable domain, filled in from reference TRBV9 and TRBJ1-1, reads DSGVTQTPKHLITATGQRVTLRCSPRSGDLSVYWYQQSLDQGLQFLIQYYNGEERAKGNILERFSAQQFPDLHSELNLSSLELGDSALYFCASSVAYNTEAFFGQGTRLTVV.

This chain links TRBV18 with TRBJ1-2; TRBD1 is a possible D gene (6 bases). From germline, CDR1 is KGHSH and CDR2 LQKENI. The CDR3 contains 17 residues. Trimming removed 0 bases at V and 1 base at J, with 15 bases between. The CDR3 nucleotides are TGTGCCAGCTCACCACCTGTATTGACAGGTTATAACTATGGCTACACCTTC. Amino acids: CASSPPVLTGYNYGYTF.

The chain carries TRBV19 and TRBJ2-1, with TRBD2 matching over 7 bases. The CDR3 contains 17 residues. The germline V gene has CDR1 LNHDA and CDR2 SQIVND (reference sequence). The J segment lost 2 bases and the V segment lost 3 bases, leaving 10 bases of the junction unmatched. CDR3 DNA sequence: TGTGCCAGTAGTATGCGGGACGGGAGGTACCCCTACAATGAGCAGTTCTTC. Translating it yields CASSMRDGRYPYNEQFF.

The V and J genes are TRBV7-2 and TRBJ2-1, with D possibly TRBD2 on 6 matching bases. Trimming took off 0 bases at V and 10 bases at J, with 19 bases between the two ends. The CDR3 covers 16 residues. Per germline, CDR1 SGHTA and CDR2 FQGNSA. In DNA form, the CDR3 reads TGTGCCAGCAGCTTAGCCCCTTTGCGCGGGGCAATAGAGCAGTTCTTC. Residues: CASSLAPLRGAIEQFF. Drawing the rest from reference TRBV7-2 and TRBJ2-1, the complete variable domain is GAGVSQSPSNKVTEKGKDVELRCDPISGHTALYWYRQSLGQGLEFLIYFQGNSAPDKSGLPSDRFSAERTGGSVSTLTIQRTQQEDSAVYLCASSLAPLRGAIEQFFGPGTRLTVL.